This is a list of T cell receptor beta chains from one sample in a study of T cells in Graves' hyperthyroidism and ophthalmopathy. TCRdb processed the multiplex PCR reads anew with MiXCR; each CDR3 protein has one entry. This sample has about 200,000 distinct CDR3 sequences, with around 20% found just once. Sequencing was done on a sample of blood. Every receptor here comes from a middle-aged man with Graves' hyperthyroidism. Both conserved end residues are part of each CDR3. The D gene is left open where the match is weak. Clone size appears in some rows only: once, few, many, or a class for an expanded clone.

j_gene | abundance | v_gene | d_gene | CDR3nt | CDR3aa
TRBJ2-5 | - | TRBV20-1 | - | TGCAGTGCTAGAGATCCGTGGAAGGGAGAGACCCAGTACTTC | CSARDPWKGETQYF
TRBJ1-4 | - | TRBV2 | - | TGTGCCAGCATCATGGACTTGGGAAGTGAAAAACTGTTTTTT | CASIMDLGSEKLFF
TRBJ2-3 | - | TRBV15 | - | TGTGCCACTACCAGGGGGGGGGGAAGCACAGATACGCAGTATTTT | CATTRGGGSTDTQYF
TRBJ2-1 | - | TRBV12-5 | TRBD2 | TGTGCTAGTGGTCGGGGGGAACTTGACAATGAGCAGTTCTTC | CASGRGELDNEQFF
TRBJ2-6 | many | TRBV11-2 | - | TGTGCCAGCAGCTTAGTTGGGGGGCGAGTTGCTGGGGCCAACGTCCTGACTTTC | CASSLVGGRVAGANVLTF
TRBJ2-2 | - | TRBV11-2 | - | TGTGCCAGCAGCTTAGTCGTGGGAAAAGGGCCGAACGGGGAGCTGTTTTTT | CASSLVVGKGPNGELFF
TRBJ2-7 | - | TRBV11-2 | TRBD1 | TGTGCCAGCAGCCCTAGTGGGGGACAGGGGTTATACGAGCAGTACTTC | CASSPSGGQGLYEQYF
TRBJ2-1 | - | TRBV4-1 | TRBD2 | TGCGCCAGCAGCCAAGATAAGACTAGCCCGTTCTTC | CASSQDKTSPFF
TRBJ2-3 | many | TRBV4-1 | TRBD2 | TGCGCCAGCAGGGACACTAGCGGCTACACAGATACGCAGTATTTT | CASRDTSGYTDTQYF
TRBJ2-3 | many | TRBV7-6 | - | TGTGCCAGCAGCTTAGCCAGTAGCACAGATACGCAGTATTTT | CASSLASSTDTQYF
TRBJ2-2 | many | TRBV29-1 | TRBD2 | TGCAGCGTTGTCGCTAGCGGGAACACCGGGGAGCTGTTTTTT | CSVVASGNTGELFF
TRBJ1-6 | many | TRBV18 | - | TGTGCCAGCTCACGGGATTTGCAGGCCGGGGATGGTGCCCTCCACTTT | CASSRDLQAGDGALHF
TRBJ1-1 | many | TRBV6-1 | - | TGTGCCAGCAGTGTTAATCTGTCTCCGAACACTGAAGCTTTCTTT | CASSVNLSPNTEAFF
TRBJ1-5 | - | TRBV6-1 | - | TGTGCCAGTATGGGGAGCAATCAGCCCCAGCATTTT | CASMGSNQPQHF
TRBJ1-4 | many | TRBV7-2 | - | TGTGCCAGCAGCTCCCTCGGAAGCGTTCGTGAAAAACTGTTTTTT | CASSSLGSVREKLFF
TRBJ2-7 | many | TRBV7-2 | - | TGTGCCAGCAGCTTAGATCTACAGGTCCTCTACGAGCAGTACTTC | CASSLDLQVLYEQYF
TRBJ1-2 | many | TRBV20-1 | - | TGCAGTGCTCCCAGGACAGACCTCTATGGCTACACCTTC | CSAPRTDLYGYTF
TRBJ2-3 | many | TRBV3-1 | TRBD2 | TGTGCCAGCAGCCCCGATAGGACTAGAGAGGATACGCAGTATTTT | CASSPDRTREDTQYF
TRBJ2-3 | many | TRBV18 | TRBD1 | TGTGCCAGCTCACCCGGACAGGGAGATACAGATACGCAGTATTTT | CASSPGQGDTDTQYF
TRBJ1-1 | many | TRBV28 | TRBD1 | TGTGCCAGCAGTCTAACCTCGACAGGGATCGGCACTGAAGCTTTCTTT | CASSLTSTGIGTEAFF
TRBJ1-5 | many | TRBV20-1 | TRBD1 | TGCAGTGCTCGACAGGGGATGCGACATCAGCCCCAGCATTTT | CSARQGMRHQPQHF
TRBJ2-1 | - | TRBV7-9 | TRBD2 | TGTGCCAGCAGCCAGGGGACTAGCGGGACTGAGCAGTTCTTC | CASSQGTSGTEQFF
TRBJ2-1 | many | TRBV5-1 | TRBD1 | TGCGCCAGCAGGGGGACAGGGGGCGACAATGAGCAGTTCTTC | CASRGTGGDNEQFF
TRBJ2-3 | - | TRBV2 | TRBD2 | TGTGCCAGCAGTGGGGCGGTTGGGCGGTGGACTAGCGGGGGCACAGATACGCAGTATTTT | CASSGAVGRWTSGGTDTQYF
TRBJ2-7 | few | TRBV24-1 | - | TGTGCCACCAGTGATGTTGGCTCCTACGAGCAGTACTTC | CATSDVGSYEQYF
TRBJ1-1 | - | TRBV15 | TRBD1 | TGTGCCACCCGATCACAGGACAGGCATCGGACTGAAGCTTTCTTT | CATRSQDRHRTEAFF
TRBJ2-2 | - | TRBV6-1 | - | TGTGCCAGCAGTAGTCCGGGCTCCAACGGGGAGCTGTTTTTT | CASSSPGSNGELFF
TRBJ2-7 | - | TRBV6-2/TRBV6-3 | - | TGTGCCAGCACCTCGGGGGGCAGCGGCATCTTGCTCCACGAGCAGTACTTC | CASTSGGSGILLHEQYF
TRBJ1-2 | many | TRBV15 | TRBD1 | TGTGCCACCAACGACAGGGGATCTGGTGGCTACACCTTC | CATNDRGSGGYTF
TRBJ2-7 | many | TRBV7-2 | TRBD2 | TGTGCCAGCAGCAAACTAGCGGGGAGCTCCTACGAGCAGTACTTC | CASSKLAGSSYEQYF
TRBJ1-1 | many | TRBV18 | - | TGTGCCAGCTCACCACTGACAGGGAACACTGAAGCTTTCTTT | CASSPLTGNTEAFF
TRBJ2-5 | - | TRBV3-1 | TRBD2 | TGTGCCTGCAGGAGATCCGGGGGGTTTGGGACCCAGTACTTC | CACRRSGGFGTQYF
TRBJ2-5 | - | TRBV5-1 | - | TGCGCCAGCAGCTTGGATCAGGAGCTAAACCAAGAGACCCAGTACTTC | CASSLDQELNQETQYF
TRBJ1-1 | - | TRBV19 | - | TGTGCCAGTAGTATCCTTGCAGAGAACACTGAAGCTTTCTTT | CASSILAENTEAFF
TRBJ2-3 | - | TRBV7-2 | TRBD2 | TGTGCCAGCAGTAGTAGCGGGAGAACAGATACGCAGTATTTT | CASSSSGRTDTQYF
TRBJ2-5 | - | TRBV7-9 | - | TGTGCCAGCAGCACTTGGACTACCCAAGAGACCCAGTACTTC | CASSTWTTQETQYF
TRBJ1-1 | few | TRBV5-4 | - | TGTGCCAGCAGAACGGACAACACTGAAGCTTTCTTT | CASRTDNTEAFF
TRBJ2-7 | - | TRBV6-9 | TRBD1 | TGTGCCAGCAGTTACGGAACACCCGACAGGGGGGCCACCTACGAGCAGTACTTC | CASSYGTPDRGATYEQYF
TRBJ2-4 | - | TRBV9 | - | TGTGCCAGCAGCGTAGAATATGGAGGACGGACGAACATTCAGTACTTC | CASSVEYGGRTNIQYF
TRBJ1-6 | - | TRBV7-2 | - | TGTGCCACCCAGGAAGGGCGTAATTCACCCCTCCACTTT | CATQEGRNSPLHF
TRBJ2-1 | - | TRBV30 | - | TGTGCCTGGACGGGACATCCGAACAATGAGCAGTTCTTC | CAWTGHPNNEQFF
TRBJ2-7 | - | TRBV6-1 | TRBD2 | TGTGCCAGCAGCCGTAGCGGGGACGAGCAGTACTTC | CASSRSGDEQYF
TRBJ1-4 | - | TRBV5-1 | - | TGCGCCAGCAGCGTATCCTTAACCCCCGGAACTAATGAAAAACTGTTTTTT | CASSVSLTPGTNEKLFF